This T cell receptor (beta chain) was profiled in a study of T cell changes during pregnancy in multiple sclerosis. This table comes from immunoSEQ multiplex PCR, and its TCRdb copy is limited to in-frame clones, with some not included. Here the sample spans over 9,000 clones, about 83% being singletons. Germline V gene lookup returns CDR1 SEHNR and CDR2 FQNEAQ (reference sequence). V was clipped by 4 bases and J by 7 bases, with 11 bases between them. This CDR3 has 14 amino acids. The sequence came from a female donor in good health, enrolled as a control in a pregnancy study. J is TRBJ1-6 and V is TRBV7-9, with D possibly TRBD1 on 6 matching bases. Sequences were derived from CD8+ T cells from peripheral blood mononuclear cells, sampled in the third trimester of pregnancy. CDR3 sequence (DNA): TGTGCCAGCAGCTCCGGACAGCCGAATTCACCCCTCCACTTT. This encodes CASSSGQPNSPLHF.